The TCR beta chain under discussion was sequenced for a study of T cell responses to AZD1222 COVID-19 vaccine. Findings of the study overall: A mostly white British donor set with more females was recruited, and clonal diversity was possibly underestimated. CD4 TCRs linked to vaccination spanned spike, dominating at 160-218 and 743-854. Unmutated variant regions are reportedly targeted by nearly half of spike-specific TCRs.

Here immunoSEQ multiplex PCR was the method, and the copy in TCRdb shows in-frame clones only, minus some. This table holds approximately 210,000 clones, roughly 94% found once. In the case of this clone: Its matching antigen is unknown.

This CDR3 region has 13 residues. V was cut by 6 bases and J by 1 base, with 10 bases left in between. Germline-derived CDR1 and CDR2 are MNHEY and SVGAGI. The sequence derives from an adult who received the MenACWY meningococcal vaccine as a control. The sample was peripheral blood, taken 28 days after the second dose of the MenACWY control vaccine. This sequence joins TRBV6-5 and TRBJ2-7; D is possibly TRBD1 (5 bases). In nucleotides, the CDR3 is TGTGCCAGCAGCCCAACAGGTTCCTACGAGCAGTACTTC. The encoded protein is CASSPTGSYEQYF.